A selection of T cell receptor beta chains follows, all from one sample in a study of human T cells and chemical hapten exposure. TCRdb fed the RACE reads into MiXCR, producing one record per CDR3 protein. The sample includes more than 85,000 distinct CDR3 sequences, 9% to 9.5% of them seen just once. The sample in question was whole blood, obtained in connection with sensitization to the hapten diphenylcyclopropenone (DPC). The receptors derive from a woman between 40 and 55 years old with alopecia areata. Some clones in this sample may be carry-over from other donors' samples. Both conserved end residues are part of each CDR3. The D gene is left open where the match is weak. Only part of the rows carry a size: once, few, many, or a class if the clone is expanded.

>TRBV7-2|TRBD2|many
CASSSPLEPSGGYSYEQYF
>TRBV3-1|-|few
CASSPTLKANTGELFF
>TRBV7-3|-|many
CASSSNSIGTEAFF
>TRBV19|-|-
CASPPTTGRSVQPQHF
>TRBV12-3/TRBV12-4|-|many
CASSLGALLTDTQYF
>TRBV4-1|-|many
CASSQAGQPSSYEQYF
>TRBV18|TRBD1|few
CASSPSGGSNQPQHF
>TRBV18|-|-
CASSPPSSQETQYF
>TRBV2|-|-
CASRDDKRDTGELFF
>TRBV5-1|-|many
CASSLIAGMGTDTQYF
>TRBV12-3/TRBV12-4|-|few
CASSLAGSSQPQHF
>TRBV7-9|TRBD2|many
CASSLIAGIKVTYNEQFF
>TRBV19|-|many
CASTPMGGSNQPQHF
>TRBV18|TRBD2|many
CASSPTSGGMNEQFF
>TRBV29-1|TRBD1|few
CSVGTGGHYDYTF
>TRBV20-1|TRBD1|-
CSAWGQGAGELFF
>TRBV7-2|TRBD1|many
CASSLGQEKNIQYF
>TRBV2|-|many
CASNPISGVQPQHF
>TRBV6-6|TRBD1|-
CASSPPSGQGEGYTF
>TRBV4-1|-|-
CASSLPTASTEAFF
>TRBV27|-|-
CASSYLSGNTIYF
>TRBV6-4|TRBD2|few
CASMAHSGGASEQFF
>TRBV7-8|-|few
CASSRWVEDQFF
>TRBV27|-|few
CASSLSSSQQPQHF
>TRBV27|TRBD1|-
CASSWDREKPQHF
>TRBV7-2|-|many
CASSPVGTEAFF
>TRBV9|-|many
CASSPGGDNQPQHF
>TRBV6-6|TRBD2|-
CASSLRLAGVDTQYF
>TRBV29-1|TRBD1|-
CSVRQGYYGYTF
>TRBV27|-|-
CASSFSRASFNGYTF
>TRBV25-1|TRBD1|-
CASSEWGTGTLETQYF
>TRBV6-5|-|-
CASSYEGRKNGYTF
>TRBV6-5|-|-
CASSYQGSYNEQFF
>TRBV15|-|many
CATSTDTESNQPQHF
>TRBV2|-|many
CASSDPQGGVAKNIQYF
>TRBV6-5|-|few
CASSYITGSRSPLHF
>TRBV11-2|TRBD2|medium-sized
CASSFSGVQETQYF
>TRBV7-2|-|-
CASSPGVHNSPLHF
>TRBV6-6|TRBD2|-
CASSNPSGGGGTYEQYF
>TRBV7-2|TRBD1|many
CASSPRRTGPYEQYF
>TRBV6-6|-|few
CASSYLSNFDTQYF
>TRBV6-2/TRBV6-3|TRBD1|many
CASSLSTGGLQYF